This T cell receptor beta chain was documented in a study of blood T cell repertoires in COVID-19. About the study: Sites across the United States, Italy and Spain contributed samples from acute and convalescent COVID-19. T cells, B-cell-depleted T cells, or PBMCs provided the cDNA or gDNA that served as material.

This CDR3 has 17 amino acids. V shed 3 bases and J 3 bases; nucleotides not matched to a gene: 12. Germline-derived CDR1 and CDR2 are SEHNR and FQNEAQ (reference sequence). Authors' methods: Amplifying reference gene primers gave estimates of nucleated cell counts. The repertoire was sequenced with immunoSEQ multiplex PCR; TCRdb's copy has only in-frame clones and lacks some. Clone size and the V and J calls come from that table; the DNA yielded D and trimming. The sample carries 55,000 to 75,000 clones, 60% to 80% recorded once. The rearrangement uses TRBV7-9 and TRBJ2-5; 8 nucleotides line up with TRBD1. This clonotype originated in a man older than 75 with active or convalescent COVID-19. The specimen sequenced was peripheral blood. The CDR3 sequence is CASSFTLMGQEKETQYF. The DNA for the CDR3 is TGTGCCAGCAGCTTCACACTCATGGGACAGGAGAAAGAGACCCAGTACTTC.